The 14 T cell receptor beta chains given below trace back to one sample, sequenced in a study of Ad26.COV2.S vaccination and SARS-CoV-2 variants. Data came from immunoSEQ multiplex PCR; TCRdb stores just in-frame clones and leaves some out. Counted here are roughly 350,000 clones, roughly 84% occurring once; the ten biggest clones make up roughly 3.2%. Treatment described: some 20 received Ad26.COV2.S at low or high dose, single or two shots; a few received placebo; per-sample allocation not given. Specimens were obtained on day 63 following the first vaccine or placebo injection. The material was peripheral blood, obtained in a trial of Ad26.COV2.S vaccine versus placebo. These receptors all stem from a person between 18 and 59 years old who received the Ad26.COV2.S COVID-19 vaccine or a placebo.

This clone was seen just once. The J gene is TRBJ1-1, the V gene TRBV18, with D unclear. The V gene's germline CDR1 is KGHSH and CDR2 LQKENI. The ends were cut back, 4 bases at V and 1 base at J, with 13 bases in the middle. This CDR3 is built from 15 residues. CDR3 sequence reads: CASSLQVDGNTEAFF. The CDR3 DNA follows: TGTGCCAGCTCACTCCAGGTAGACGGGAACACTGAAGCTTTCTTT.

In this sample, this clone turned up once. This chain connects TRBV18 to TRBJ2-1, with 8 bases aligning to TRBD2. Trimming took 3 bases from V and 2 from J; bases not matched to a gene: 6. Germline CDR1 is KGHSH and CDR2 is LQKENI. The CDR3 covers 16 residues. CDR3 in amino acids: CASSPSGGGTYNEQFF. The DNA of the CDR3 is TGTGCCAGCTCACCTTCCGGGGGGGGGACCTACAATGAGCAGTTCTTC.

The chain employs TRBV30 and TRBJ2-7; maybe TRBD2 (6 bases). The CDR3 totals 14 residues. Trimming shortened V by 1 base and J by 3 bases, and 13 bases separated the two germline ends. Germline-derived CDR1 and CDR2 are GTSNPN and SVGIG (reference sequence). The DNA of the CDR3 is TGTGCCTGGAGTGAGGGACTTGGGGACTACGAGCAGTACTTC. Encoded protein: CAWSEGLGDYEQYF.

The chain employs TRBV7-3 and TRBJ2-2, with 7 bases aligning to TRBD1. The CDR3 contains 16 residues. The trim removed 5 bases at V and 0 bases at J, leaving 6 bases unmatched. CDR1 and CDR2 from the germline V gene are SGHTA and FQGTGA. The CDR3 DNA reads TGTGCCAGCAGCAGCGGACAGGCTTCGAACACCGGGGAGCTGTTTTTT. Its protein product is CASSSGQASNTGELFF.

The chain has TRBV7-2 and TRBJ2-7, with 8 bases fitting TRBD2. The length of the CDR3 is 14 residues. Germline CDR1 SGHTA, CDR2 FQGNSA. V was clipped by 6 bases and J by 3 bases; unmatched bases: 7. The CDR3: CASRAAGGIYEQYF. Written as DNA, the CDR3 is TGTGCCAGCAGGGCGGCGGGGGGAATCTACGAGCAGTACTTC.

The chain recombines TRBV7-9 with TRBJ2-3, with unresolved D. This CDR3 spans 16 amino acids. From germline, CDR1 is SEHNR and CDR2 FQNEAQ (reference sequence). V was shortened by 0 bases and J by 0 bases, with 10 bases between the two germline ends. DNA of the CDR3: TGTGCCAGCAGCTTAGCTAGGGCTTCTAGCACAGATACGCAGTATTTT. As protein: CASSLARASSTDTQYF.

V and J are TRBV30 and TRBJ1-1; D is ambiguous. Germline V CDR1 and CDR2: GTSNPN, SVGIG (reference sequence). There are 15 residues in the CDR3. V lost 3 bases and J 1 base, leaving 15 bases between the germline ends. CDR3 sequence (DNA): TGTGCCTGGAGGGATTTTTGGACGGGGAACACTGAAGCTTTCTTT. This codes for CAWRDFWTGNTEAFF.

The chain employs TRBV30 and TRBJ1-1; D is unresolved. CDR1 is GTSNPN and CDR2 is SVGIG in the germline V gene (reference sequence). The V and J ends lost 3 bases and 5 bases respectively, with 7 bases between them. There are 11 residues in the CDR3. Here the CDR3 DNA reads TGTGCCTGGAGGGTTACGACTGAAGCTTTCTTT. It yields the protein CAWRVTTEAFF.

The chain has TRBV7-6 and TRBJ2-7; D remains unclear. CDR1 is SGHVS and CDR2 is FNYEAQ in the germline V gene. CDR3 size: 15 residues. The germline V and J ends were trimmed by 1 base and 2 bases, with 12 bases remaining between them. CDR3 loop: CASSLGVGPTYEQYF. DNA of the CDR3: TGTGCCAGCAGCTTAGGGGTAGGGCCCACCTACGAGCAGTACTTC.

This clone came up a few times. This chain joins TRBV12-5 and TRBJ1-4; D ambiguous. Trimming took off 1 base at V and 8 bases at J, with 11 bases between the two ends. In germline, CDR1 is LGHNT, CDR2 FRNRAP. The CDR3 sequence is 14 residues long. CDR3 residues: CASGLGAGREKLFF. The CDR3, as DNA: TGTGCTAGTGGTTTGGGGGCAGGCAGGGAAAAACTGTTTTTT.

The V and J genes are TRBV6-5 and TRBJ2-1; no definite D call. Looked up from germline, CDR1 is MNHEY and CDR2 is SVGAGI. This CDR3 region has 13 residues. V gave up 0 bases and J gave up 4 bases, with 4 bases separating them. Here the CDR3 DNA reads TGTGCCAGCAGTTACTCTCTTTACAATGAGCAGTTCTTC. It specifies CASSYSLYNEQFF.

As regards this clone: One end of the junction varies from germline; a read error may be responsible. The genes are TRBV7-8 and TRBJ2-1; D unresolved. Per the germline V gene, CDR1 is SGHVS and CDR2 is FQNEAQ. The length of the CDR3 is 20 residues. CDR3 protein: CASLSGSSRPTEPSNNEQFF. DNA of the CDR3: TGTGCCAGCCTATCCGGAAGCAGTCGTCCCACGGAACCCTCCAACAATGAGCAGTTCTTC.

This chain links TRBV5-5 with TRBJ1-2; 9 nucleotides align to TRBD1. The J segment lost 7 bases and the V segment lost 0 bases, leaving 7 bases of the junction unmatched. The CDR3 consists of 15 residues. CDR1 and CDR2 (germline): SGHKS, YYEKEE (reference sequence). The chain's CDR3 is CASSLEGQGFLGYTF. The CDR3 coding sequence is TGTGCCAGCAGCTTGGAGGGACAGGGATTCCTTGGCTACACCTTC. The full variable domain, in which reference TRBV5-5 and TRBJ1-2 provide the parts outside the CDR3, is DAGVTQSPTHLIKTRGQQVTLRCSPISGHKSVSWYQQVLGQGPQFIFQYYEKEERGRGNFPDRFSARQFPNYSSELNVNALLLGDSALYLCASSLEGQGFLGYTFGSGTRLTVV.

The gene calls are TRBV11-3 and TRBJ2-2, with 10 bases lining up with TRBD1. Looked up from germline, CDR1 is SGHNT and CDR2 is YENEEA. The trim removed 5 bases at V and 3 bases at J, leaving 3 bases unmatched. The CDR3 spans 15 residues. The CDR3: CASSETGGYTGELFF. DNA for the CDR3: TGTGCCAGCAGCGAGACAGGGGGCTACACCGGGGAGCTGTTTTTT.